The clone carrying this T cell receptor (beta chain) was detected a few times. This record belongs to a study of T-cell reconstitution after alpha-beta-depleted transplantation in children. J was trimmed by 5 bases and V by 5 bases; bases with no gene match: 4. The CDR3 sequence is 15 residues long. Library preparation (for TCRbeta) was performed with unique molecular identifiers. Via MiXCR, TCRdb re-called the PCR reads, giving one row per CDR3 protein. The table includes about 540,000 distinct CDR3 sequences, about 17% detected once. The material sequenced was PBMCs from the stem cell graft donor, taken from the stem cell graft. This TCR came from a human donor who donated a stem cell graft to a child with acute lymphoblastic leukemia. The rearrangement uses TRBV12-3 or TRBV12-4 and TRBJ2-5, with 14 bases fitting TRBD2. Here the CDR3 reads CASSRLAGGPETQYF. DNA for the CDR3: TGTGCCAGCAGTCGACTAGCGGGAGGGCCGGAGACCCAGTACTTC.